Sequencing of this T cell receptor beta chain was carried out in a study of CD8+CD57+ T cells in acquired aplastic anemia. Study-wide background: Sorted CD4+ and CD8+ cells yielded DNA averaging around 3.2 ug. Healthy donor CD4+ cell samples had a mean of around 10 million reads.

Germline CDR1 reads DFQATT; CDR2 reads SNEGSKA (reference sequence). CDR3 length: 14 amino acids. V lost 5 bases, J lost 6 bases, and 12 bases stayed unmatched. The template used for profiling TCR beta VDJ and CDR3 was genomic DNA. TCRdb redid the calling of the reads with MiXCR, one entry per CDR3 protein. Among around 400,000 distinct CDR3 sequences listed, around 68% were seen once. General study points: Roughly 31 CD8+ CDR3 sequences occurred in both the patients and the controls. CD8+ Simpson's diversity did not differ significantly between patients and controls.

For this clonotype: Its antigen is unidentified.

The sequencing sample was made of sorted CD4+, CD8+, or CD8+CD57+ T cells (not recorded which) from PBMCs. This clonotype was obtained from a human donor in good health, serving as a control. The gene calls are TRBV20-1 and TRBJ1-2; TRBD1 matches at 7 bases. The CDR3: CSAPDRCETHGYTF. The CDR3 DNA follows: TGCAGTGCTCCGGACAGGTGCGAAACACATGGCTACACCTTC.